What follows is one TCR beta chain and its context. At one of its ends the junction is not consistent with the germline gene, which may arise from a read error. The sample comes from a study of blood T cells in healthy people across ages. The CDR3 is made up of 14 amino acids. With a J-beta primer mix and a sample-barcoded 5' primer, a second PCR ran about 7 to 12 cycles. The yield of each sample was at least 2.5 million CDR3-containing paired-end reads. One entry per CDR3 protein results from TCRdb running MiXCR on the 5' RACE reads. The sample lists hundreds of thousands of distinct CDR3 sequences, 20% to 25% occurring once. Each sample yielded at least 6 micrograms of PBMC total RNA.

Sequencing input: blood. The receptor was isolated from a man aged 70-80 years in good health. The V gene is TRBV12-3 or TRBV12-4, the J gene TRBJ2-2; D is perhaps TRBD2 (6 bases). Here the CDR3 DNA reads TGTGCCAGCAGTTTCTCCGCGGGGACCGGGGAGTTGTTTTTT. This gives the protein CASSFSAGTGELFF.